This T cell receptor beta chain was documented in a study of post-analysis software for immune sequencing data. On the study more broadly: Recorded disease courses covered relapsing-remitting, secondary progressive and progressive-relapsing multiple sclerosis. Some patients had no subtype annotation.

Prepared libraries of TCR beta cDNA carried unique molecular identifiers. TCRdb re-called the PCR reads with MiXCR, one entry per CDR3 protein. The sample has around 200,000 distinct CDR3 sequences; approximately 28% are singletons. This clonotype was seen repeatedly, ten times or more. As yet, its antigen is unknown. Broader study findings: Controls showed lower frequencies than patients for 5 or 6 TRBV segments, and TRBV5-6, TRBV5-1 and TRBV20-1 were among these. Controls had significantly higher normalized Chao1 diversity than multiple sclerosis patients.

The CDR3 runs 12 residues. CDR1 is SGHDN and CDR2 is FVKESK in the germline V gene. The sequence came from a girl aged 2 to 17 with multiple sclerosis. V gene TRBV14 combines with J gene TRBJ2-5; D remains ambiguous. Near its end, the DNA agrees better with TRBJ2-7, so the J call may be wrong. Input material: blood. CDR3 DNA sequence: TGTGCCAGCAGCCAATGGTCTGGCGAGCAGTACTTC. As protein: CASSQWSGEQYF.